This passage covers 7 T cell receptor beta chains from one sample sequenced in a study of T-cell reconstitution after alpha-beta-depleted transplantation in children. The library targeted TCRbeta and was prepared with unique molecular identifiers. TCRdb recomputed calls from the PCR reads with MiXCR, one row per CDR3 protein. The table lists around 480,000 distinct CDR3 sequences, approximately 32% of them singletons, with 2% to 3% in the top ten. The specimen comprised PBMCs from the stem cell graft donor, sampled from the stem cell graft. The receptors here all came from a human donor who donated a stem cell graft to a child with aplastic anemia.

V gene TRBV12-3 or TRBV12-4 combines with J gene TRBJ2-5, with 12 bases that match TRBD2. V lost 6 bases to trimming and J lost 4 bases; unmatched junction nucleotides: 6. This CDR3 has 15 residues. This CDR3 reads CASSQLAGGAETQYF. DNA of the CDR3: TGTGCCAGCAGCCAACTAGCGGGAGGCGCAGAGACCCAGTACTTC.

This clonotype came up a few times. The rearrangement joins TRBV29-1 to TRBJ1-1, with D perhaps matching TRBD1 (5 bases). The length of the CDR3 is 12 residues. V was pared by 7 bases and J by 10 bases, with 19 bases between. Germline CDR1 is SQVTM and CDR2 is ANQGSEA. CDR3 nucleotides: TGCAGCGCCAAGGGACGGGGATTGGGAGCTTTCTTT. This gives the protein CSAKGRGLGAFF. Looking up the rest from reference TRBV29-1 and TRBJ1-1 gives the full variable domain: SAVISQKPSRDICQRGTSLTIQCQVDSQVTMMFWYRQQPGQSLTLIATANQGSEATYESGFVIDKFPISRPNLTFSTLTVSNMSPEDSSIYLCSAKGRGLGAFFGQGTRLTVV.

This clonotype turned up a few times. The chain links TRBV20-1 to TRBJ2-7; D call uncertain. This CDR3 region has 12 residues. Between the trimmed V and J ends, which lost 4 bases and 3 bases, there was a span of 10 bases. Germline V CDR1 and CDR2: DFQATT, SNEGSKA (reference sequence). CDR3 DNA: TGCAGTGCTACGGACGGAGACTACGAGCAGTACTTC. Its protein is CSATDGDYEQYF.

The genes are TRBV10-2 and TRBJ2-7; 9 bases are a match to TRBD1. Looked up from germline, CDR1 is WSHSY and CDR2 is SAAADI. V dropped 5 bases and J dropped 0; count of bases not matched to a gene: 2. The CDR3 sequence is 14 residues long. CDR3 DNA sequence: TGCGCCAGCAGTATGACAGGGGGCTCCTACGAGCAGTACGTC. This encodes CASSMTGGSYEQYV.

The chain links TRBV20-1 to TRBJ1-1; D ambiguous. The CDR3 is 13 residues long. V gave up 4 bases and J gave up 0 bases, with 9 bases separating them. From germline, CDR1 is DFQATT and CDR2 SNEGSKA (reference sequence). The CDR3 DNA reads TGCAGTGCTAATGCAAGGATGAACACTGAAGCTTTCTTT. Translated, it gives CSANARMNTEAFF.

The chain has TRBV27 and TRBJ1-6, with a possible D match to TRBD1 (5 bases). The length of the CDR3 is 13 residues. Germline V gene data show CDR1 as MNHEY and CDR2 as SMNVEV (reference sequence). With 6 bases removed from V and 6 bases from J, the gap between germline ends came to 9 bases. CDR3 amino acids: CASRRGFNSPLHF. Here the CDR3 DNA reads TGTGCCAGCAGGCGGGGGTTTAATTCACCCCTCCACTTT.

The J gene is TRBJ2-2, the V gene TRBV7-2; 8 positions agree with TRBD2. CDR1 is SGHTA, CDR2 FQGNSA, per germline. With 5 bases clipped from V and 6 bases from J, the junction kept 2 bases outside the gene matches. The CDR3 is 13 residues long. The CDR3 here is CASSPGLAGELFF. CDR3 DNA: TGTGCCAGCAGCCCGGGACTAGCCGGGGAGCTGTTTTTT.